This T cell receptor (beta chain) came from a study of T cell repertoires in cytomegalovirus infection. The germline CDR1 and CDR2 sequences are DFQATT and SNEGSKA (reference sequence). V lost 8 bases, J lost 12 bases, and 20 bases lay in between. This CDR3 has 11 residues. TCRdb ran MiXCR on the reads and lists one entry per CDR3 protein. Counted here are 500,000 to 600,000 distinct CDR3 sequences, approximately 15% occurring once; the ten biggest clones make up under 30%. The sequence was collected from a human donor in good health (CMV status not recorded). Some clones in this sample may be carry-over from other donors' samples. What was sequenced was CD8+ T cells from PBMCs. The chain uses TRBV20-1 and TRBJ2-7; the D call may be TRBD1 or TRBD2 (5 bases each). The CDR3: CSNRDGPRLYF. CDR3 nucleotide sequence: TGCAGTAACCGGGACGGACCCCGGTTGTACTTC.